This is a list of T cell receptor beta chains from one sample in a study of blood T cell repertoires in COVID-19. Sequencing used immunoSEQ multiplex PCR; TCRdb keeps in-frame clones, though not all of them. The profile shows over 250,000 clones, about 88% of them singletons. Input material: peripheral blood. These receptors were taken from a woman aged 55-70 years with acute or convalescent COVID-19. The CDR3 runs from the conserved cysteine through the conserved F or W. D genes are given only for firm matches. Size values are once, few and many counts, or a class for expanded clones, and some rows have none.

d_call,j_call,clone_size,v_call,cdr3_nt,cdr3_aa
-,TRBJ1-5,-,TRBV12-1,-,CASSAGGEKFGSGNQPQHF
TRBD1,TRBJ1-2,-,TRBV28,TGTGCCAGCAGTTCACCGGGACAGGGCTTCTCTAACTATGGCTACACCTTC,CASSSPGQGFSNYGYTF
-,TRBJ2-1,-,TRBV7-2,TGTGCCAGCAGCTTAGAGGGGCTAGTCTACAATGAGCAGTTCTTC,CASSLEGLVYNEQFF
TRBD1,TRBJ1-1,-,TRBV11-3,TGTGCCAGCAGCCCAGGGACAGTGACCGTGGAAGAAGCTTTCTTT,CASSPGTVTVEEAFF
-,TRBJ1-5,few,TRBV5-5,TGTGCCAGCAGCTTTTCGGGAAATCAGCCCCAGCATTTT,CASSFSGNQPQHF
-,TRBJ2-7,-,TRBV7-2,TGTGCCAGCAGTTGGGGTGATGGCCACAGGCCCTACGAGCAGTACTTC,CASSWGDGHRPYEQYF
-,TRBJ1-2,-,TRBV19,TGTGCCAGTAGTATTGGAGGACGGGGCTACACCTTC,CASSIGGRGYTF
TRBD1,TRBJ1-1,-,TRBV28,TGTGCCAGCTCCCCCGGACAGGGTTTTAATGAAGCTTTCTTT,CASSPGQGFNEAFF
-,TRBJ2-1,-,TRBV6-2/TRBV6-3,TGTGCCAGCAGTTACTCGGGCGTCAGCTCCTACAATGAGCAGTTCTTC,CASSYSGVSSYNEQFF
-,TRBJ1-1,-,TRBV7-9,TGTGCCAGCAGCTCCCGACCAGGAGGAGCTTTCTTT,CASSSRPGGAFF
TRBD2,TRBJ2-1,-,TRBV5-1,TGCGCCAGCAGCTTGGTTTTAGCGGGGGAGCAGTTCTTC,CASSLVLAGEQFF
-,TRBJ1-1,-,TRBV2,TGTGCCAGCGGTAACAGCGGGGGCACTGAAGCTTTCTTT,CASGNSGGTEAFF
TRBD1,TRBJ2-7,-,TRBV7-9,TGTGCCAGCAGCTTAGCGGCGGGTAGGACAGGGGAATATTCCGAGCAGTACTTC,CASSLAAGRTGEYSEQYF
TRBD1,TRBJ2-2,-,TRBV19,TGTGCCAGTAGTCGCGGGACAGGGACGAGTCGAACCGGGGAGCTGTTTTTT,CASSRGTGTSRTGELFF
TRBD1,TRBJ1-6,-,TRBV2,TGTGCCAGCAGTGAGGGGGACAGGGCGAAGAATTCACCCCTCCACTTT,CASSEGDRAKNSPLHF
TRBD1,TRBJ1-2,-,TRBV28,TGTGCCAGCAAAGAAGGGGGACAGGGGTACACCTTC,CASKEGGQGYTF
TRBD2,TRBJ2-5,-,TRBV5-1,TGCGCCAGCAGCCCTGGACTAGCGGGAGCCCAAGAGACCCAGTACTTC,CASSPGLAGAQETQYF
-,TRBJ1-3,-,TRBV28,TGTGCCAGCATCAGGGGTCGATCTGGAAACACCATATATTTT,CASIRGRSGNTIYF
TRBD2,TRBJ2-1,-,TRBV20-1,TGCAGTGCTAGTTCCGCGGGGGCCTACAATGAGCAGTTCTTC,CSASSAGAYNEQFF
TRBD1,TRBJ1-2,once,TRBV3-1/TRBV3-2,TGTGCCAGCAGCCCGGGACAGGGGACTGGCTACACCTTC,CASSPGQGTGYTF
-,TRBJ2-3,-,TRBV5-4,TGTGCCAGCAGCTTGGGCGGCACAGATACGCAGTATTTT,CASSLGGTDTQYF
TRBD1,TRBJ2-1,-,TRBV9,TGTGCCAGCAGCGTAACCACCAACCCCGGGACAGGTGGAAGCAATGAGCAGTTCTTC,CASSVTTNPGTGGSNEQFF
TRBD1,TRBJ1-5,-,TRBV6-5,TGTGCCAGCAGTTACTCGACAGGGCGTCCCCAGCATTTT,CASSYSTGRPQHF
-,TRBJ2-2,-,TRBV5-1,TGCGCCAGCAGCGACCCCACAGTATTCACCGGGGAGCTGTTTTTT,CASSDPTVFTGELFF
TRBD2,TRBJ2-3,-,TRBV7-2,TGTGCCAGCAGCCATCCTAGCGGGGGGGCGGATACGCAGTATTTT,CASSHPSGGADTQYF
TRBD1,TRBJ1-2,-,TRBV2,TGTGCCAGGACCTCAGGGGGCTCTGGCTACACCTTC,CARTSGGSGYTF
TRBD1,TRBJ1-2,-,TRBV6-6,TGTGCCAGCAACCCCCAGGACAGGGTTGGTGGCTACACCTTC,CASNPQDRVGGYTF
-,TRBJ2-3,-,TRBV6-5,TGTGCCAGCAGTCCCGGGACTTTCACAGATACGCAGTATTTT,CASSPGTFTDTQYF
-,TRBJ2-2,-,TRBV9,TGTGCCAGCAGCGGAGCGAACACCGGGGAGCTGTTTTTT,CASSGANTGELFF
-,TRBJ1-2,-,TRBV28,TGTGCCAGCAGTTTCAGACAGGTCCCCTATGGCTACACCTTC,CASSFRQVPYGYTF
TRBD2,TRBJ2-2,-,TRBV28,TGTGCCAGCAGTTTTCTCGCAATTAGCGGGAGGCCCGGGGAGCTGTTTTTT,CASSFLAISGRPGELFF
-,TRBJ2-2,few,TRBV12-5,TGTGCTAGTGGTTTGGTACGCGGGGTTAACACCGGGGAGCTGTTTTTT,CASGLVRGVNTGELFF
TRBD1,TRBJ2-1,-,TRBV10-3,TGTGCCATCAATTTCAGGGGGCGCGTGGATGAGCAGTTCTTC,CAINFRGRVDEQFF
-,TRBJ1-3,-,TRBV5-4,TGTGCCAGCAGCTTGCAGGGCCCCTACTCTGGAAACACCATATATTTT,CASSLQGPYSGNTIYF
-,TRBJ1-1,once,TRBV12-3/TRBV12-4,TGTGCCAGCAGACAACAGGGTCGGACTGAAGCTTTCTTT,CASRQQGRTEAFF
TRBD2,TRBJ2-3,once,TRBV14,TGTGCCAGCAGCCGGGTCCCGGGACTAGCGCAACGTACGCAGTATTTT,CASSRVPGLAQRTQYF
-,TRBJ2-5,-,TRBV19,TGTGCCAGTAGTATACGTGGAGGAGGGAGCGAGGAGACCCAGTACTTC,CASSIRGGGSEETQYF
-,TRBJ1-6,-,TRBV9,TGTGCCAGCAGCGCTTTCCTATTGGATTCACCCCTCCACTTT,CASSAFLLDSPLHF
-,TRBJ1-1,-,TRBV30,TGTGCCTGGAAAAGGGGTTATGAAGCTTTCTTT,CAWKRGYEAFF
TRBD2,TRBJ2-1,-,TRBV7-8,TGTGCCAGCAGCGAACTAGCGGACCTCTCCTACAATGAGCAGTTCTTC,CASSELADLSYNEQFF
-,TRBJ1-2,-,TRBV6-5,TGTGCCAGCAGTTACTCCAGTATTAACTATGGCTACACCTTC,CASSYSSINYGYTF
-,TRBJ1-4,-,TRBV3-1/TRBV3-2,TGTGCCAGCAGCCTTCGACTCAGGGCGGTTTTT,CASSLRLRAVF
-,TRBJ1-1,-,TRBV9,TGTGCCAGCAGCGTAGATAGGAACACTGAAGCTTTCTTT,CASSVDRNTEAFF
-,TRBJ1-2,-,TRBV28,TGTGCCAGTGATGGGCTGGTGAGACGTGGCTACACCTTC,CASDGLVRRGYTF
-,TRBJ1-5,-,TRBV12-3/TRBV12-4,TGTGCCAGCAGTCTATTCGTTAATCAGCCCCAGCATTTT,CASSLFVNQPQHF
-,TRBJ1-3,-,TRBV7-9,TGTGCCAGCCAAGAGGGCTTTGCAAACACCATATATTTT,CASQEGFANTIYF
TRBD2,TRBJ2-7,once,TRBV29-1,TGCAGCGTTGCGCGACCGGGACTAGGTCCCGAGCAGTACTTC,CSVARPGLGPEQYF
TRBD1,TRBJ2-7,-,TRBV6-5,TGTGCCAGCATCCGGGACAGGGCCTCCTACGAGCAGTACTTC,CASIRDRASYEQYF
TRBD2,TRBJ2-3,-,TRBV9,TGTGCCAGCAGCCTAACAGTGCAAACCCCGGGACTAGCGGGAGATACGCAGTATTTT,CASSLTVQTPGLAGDTQYF
TRBD2,TRBJ2-1,-,TRBV2,TGTGCCAGCAGTGAAAGGCTAGCGGTCGGGAATGAGCAGTTCTTC,CASSERLAVGNEQFF
TRBD1,TRBJ1-1,-,TRBV19,TGTGCCAGTAGTCCGACAGGGAAGACTGAAGCTTTCTTT,CASSPTGKTEAFF
TRBD2,TRBJ2-1,few,TRBV14,TGTGCCAGCAGCCAAGTGGCTAGCGGCTACAATGAGCAGTTCTTC,CASSQVASGYNEQFF
-,TRBJ2-6,-,TRBV24-1,TGTGCCACCAGTGCCTCGGGTGGTGGGGCCAACGTCCTGACTTTC,CATSASGGGANVLTF
-,TRBJ1-1,-,TRBV30,TGTGCCTGGAAAACAGTGGGCATGAACACTGAAGCTTTCTTT,CAWKTVGMNTEAFF
-,TRBJ1-1,-,TRBV14,TGTGCCAGCAGCCAAGAAATTGGGGGGAGGGATTTGAACACTGAAGCTTTCTTT,CASSQEIGGRDLNTEAFF
-,TRBJ1-5,-,TRBV6-2/TRBV6-3,TGTGCCAGCAGCCCCTTTCGCAATCAGCCCCAGCATTTT,CASSPFRNQPQHF
-,TRBJ2-7,-,TRBV4-1,TGCGCCAGCAGCCTAGAACAGGGCCACGAGCAGTACTTC,CASSLEQGHEQYF
TRBD1,TRBJ2-7,once,TRBV5-1,TGCGCCAGCAGCGCGGGACAGGTGGCCTACGAGCAGTACTTC,CASSAGQVAYEQYF
-,TRBJ2-5,few,TRBV2,TGTGCCAGCCGTTTTAGCGAGTCTGGGACCCAGTACTTC,CASRFSESGTQYF
-,TRBJ1-2,-,TRBV29-1,TGCAGCGTTGAAGATCGAGATGAATGGGGCTACACCTTC,CSVEDRDEWGYTF